The T cell receptor (beta chain) described here comes from a study of T cell repertoires in aging, cancer and after chemotherapy (dated by TCRdb to the late 2010s). As for the study more broadly: The donors fell into six age groups ranging from 30 or younger to 70 or older, and each group had at least three individuals. In the hematological group, the paired samples taken before and after chemotherapy came from chronic lymphocytic leukemia patients who were treated with regimens based on fludarabine or bendamustine. Roughly 9.6 million TCR reads were contained in the full dataset. The study profiled peripheral blood TCR beta repertoires from healthy donors and cancer patients to examine immunoaging and T cell reconstitution after chemotherapy. Alongside some 96 healthy donors serving as a reference group, the cohort included approximately 220 cancer patients, of whom some 91 had hematological cancers and about 130 had solid cancers. Beyond this particular receptor, the publication reports: An increase in median generation probability over the chemotherapy interval was observed in both cancer cohorts, suggesting that the repertoire was reconstituted through rebound thymic output. Lymphoid organ infiltration was present in the hematological cancer patients, and this infiltration may itself impair thymic emigration or the expansion of peripheral T cells. Untreated patients with hematological or solid cancers showed significantly lower blood TCR diversity and higher clonality than age-matched healthy donors. According to the authors, the repertoire data do not permit conclusions about immunological memory after chemotherapy. In healthy donors, the decline in TCR diversity with age was mainly due to loss of richness, whereas in cancer patients loss of evenness also played a role.

Reading from cysteine to phenylalanine, the CDR3 counts 15 amino acids. The only DNA kept is the CDR3, 45 bases in frame from the first base. The junction shows trimming of 4 bases on V and 8 bases on J, and the gene matches do not reach 7 bases of it. The germline V gene specifies SGHVS as CDR1 and FNYEAQ as CDR2. Genomic DNA extracted from peripheral blood, rather than sorted cells or RNA, was used as the source for amplification of TCR beta rearrangements. Points on this clonotype: Its antigen target is currently unknown. Per-nucleotide qualities are absent, and no much larger clonotype sits a single base away.

Multiplex touch-down PCR with a mixed TRB-A/B primer pool was used to amplify rearranged TRB sequences covering the V, D and J segments. Illumina adapters and sample indices were attached to the amplicons in two consecutive PCR reactions using Phusion HS II polymerase. Amplicons were gel-purified with the NucleoSpin Gel and PCR Clean-up kit, then checked with Qubit and an Agilent 2100 Bioanalyzer. The libraries were sequenced on an Illumina MiSeq with 600-cycle, single-indexed, paired-end runs. The study's own analysis went as follows. TRB sequences were processed with MiXCR versions 2.12 and 3.0.5. Each unique CDR3 nucleotide sequence was counted as one clone, and only productive sequences with at least two reads were retained. The repertoire metrics were Shannon diversity, evenness, clonality (calculated as one minus evenness), and diversity profiles parameterized by alpha from 0 to 5. The IGoR algorithm was used to calculate generation probabilities of clones in the paired pre- and post-chemotherapy samples. TCRdb's own reprocessing of the public reads used fastp at Q25 and MiXCR and kept productive beta chains. Every distinct CDR3 protein forms one entry, paired with its most common genes and DNA. In this record, the V and J calls reflect TCRdb's handling and not the investigators' own analysis. The sample yields a few thousand distinct CDR3 sequences; about 20% were counted once. 4% to 4.5% of the sample is taken by the ten largest.

The chain uses TRBV7-6 and TRBJ1-4; TRBD1 lines up with 10 middle nucleotides. The TCR comes from a human donor with a blood cancer. What was sequenced was blood. The CDR3 region has the sequence CASSSTGQGREKLFF. The nucleotide sequence is given as TGTGCCAGCAGCTCGACGGGACAGGGGCGGGAAAAACTGTTTTTT.